This T cell receptor beta chain was retrieved from a study of CD8+ T cells in alopecia areata. Sequencing relied on a cDNA template that was reverse transcribed from extracted RNA. Profiled with immunoSEQ multiplex PCR; TCRdb holds only in-frame clones, not every one. The sample lists roughly 250,000 clones, 60% occurring once. This CDR3 contains 11 residues. CDR1 and CDR2 from the germline V gene are SGHRS and YFSETQ. V was clipped by 4 bases and J by 2 bases, with 2 bases between them. Sample treatment: oral pan-JAK inhibitor, 5-10 mg twice daily. Alopecia areata patients gave lesional scalp punch biopsies and peripheral blood samples.

The chain employs TRBV5-1 and TRBJ2-3, with no clear D. This sequence was found in a human donor with alopecia areata. The material sequenced was CD4+ T cells sorted from blood, taken at week 52, from a patient treated with tofacitinib. CDR3 residues: CASSNTDTQYF. CDR3 in DNA: TGCGCCAGCAGCAACACAGATACGCAGTATTTT.